The entry below gives a single T cell receptor (beta chain) sequence along with its context. Some clones are missing from TCRdb's copy, which holds only in-frame ones; the method was immunoSEQ multiplex PCR. The sample holds approximately 12,000 clones; 80% to 95% are singletons and the top ten take approximately 70%. CDR3 length equals 15 residues. Germline CDR1 SNHLY, CDR2 FYNNEI. J was trimmed by 5 bases and V by 7 bases; bases with no gene match: 6. These data originate in a study of OX40 agonist ivuxolimab in advanced cancers. The sequence derives from an adult with an advanced solid tumor such as melanoma, head and neck, liver or kidney cancer. The sequencing here drew on CD4+ or CD8+ T cells sorted from blood, taken in a trial of the OX40 agonist ivuxolimab. The V and J genes are TRBV2 and TRBJ2-2; the match to TRBD2 covers 11 bases. The CDR3 nucleotides read TGTGCCAGCACGGCTAGCGGGAGGCCAACCGGGGAGCTGTTTTTT. Translating gives CASTASGRPTGELFF.